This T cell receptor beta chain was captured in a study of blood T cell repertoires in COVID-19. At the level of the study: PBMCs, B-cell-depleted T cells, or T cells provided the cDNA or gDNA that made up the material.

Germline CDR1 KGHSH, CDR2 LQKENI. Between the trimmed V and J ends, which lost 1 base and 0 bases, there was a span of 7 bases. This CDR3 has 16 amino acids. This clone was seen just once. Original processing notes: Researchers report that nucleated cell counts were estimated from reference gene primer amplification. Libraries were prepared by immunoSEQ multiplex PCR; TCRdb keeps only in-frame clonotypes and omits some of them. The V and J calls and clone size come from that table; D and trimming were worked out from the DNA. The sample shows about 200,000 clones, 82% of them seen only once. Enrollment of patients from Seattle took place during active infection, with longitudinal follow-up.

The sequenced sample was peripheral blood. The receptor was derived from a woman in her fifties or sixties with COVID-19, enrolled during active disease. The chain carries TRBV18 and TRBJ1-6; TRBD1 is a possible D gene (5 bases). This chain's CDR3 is CASSPHGASYNSPLHF. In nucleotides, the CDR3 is TGTGCCAGCTCACCACATGGGGCCTCCTATAATTCACCCCTCCACTTT.